This T cell receptor beta chain was identified during a study of beta chain features in type 1 diabetes. At the level of the study: Analysis included over 90 million sorted cells drawn from all samples.

This clone appeared a few times. Its antigen remains unknown. General study findings and limits: The question left open here concerned HLA type influencing TCRB rearrangement.

CD4+ naive, central memory, regulatory and stem cell-like memory cells were sorted via CD45RO/CCR7/CD25/CD127/CD95/CD27. Over 95% purity was reached by all sorted populations. The V gene lost 2 bases and the J gene lost 9 bases, with 10 bases spanning the gap. The CDR3 spans 12 residues. Per the germline V gene, CDR1 is SNHLY and CDR2 is FYNNEI. Investigators reverse transcribed all isolated RNA, so they sequenced expressed TCRB transcripts. Clones were read by immunoSEQ multiplex PCR, and TCRdb kept only the in-frame ones, dropping some. The profile shows 350,000 or so clones, roughly a fifth of them singletons.

The specimen was naive CD4+ T cells from blood. This chain links TRBV2 with TRBJ1-2; possible D gene TRBD1, 5 bases. The sequence derives from a woman aged 18-35 years in good health. CDR3 coding DNA: TGTGCCAGCAGTGAATGGGCAGGGCGCTACACCTTC. It encodes CASSEWAGRYTF.